These 27 T cell receptor beta chains came from one sample sequenced in a study of T cells in Graves' hyperthyroidism and ophthalmopathy. Amplification targeted TCR beta CDR3 regions from RNA transcripts. HTBI primers were used for first-round RT-PCR of the TCR CDR3. TCRdb used MiXCR to reprocess the multiplex PCR reads, holding one entry per CDR3 protein. Here the sample spans about 640,000 distinct CDR3 sequences, about 14% being singletons. Sequenced sample: blood. These receptors all stem from a woman in her fifties or sixties with Graves' ophthalmopathy.

The table lists this clonotype with many counts. V is TRBV12-5 and J is TRBJ2-3, with 10 bases that match TRBD1. V gave up 6 bases and J gave up 4 bases; unmatched junction bases: 10. The CDR3 loop spans 16 amino acids. The V gene's germline CDR1 is LGHNT and CDR2 FRNRAP. The CDR3 coding sequence is TGTGCTAGTGGCTTAGACAGGGGGCTTCCCGCAGATACGCAGTATTTT. Its protein is CASGLDRGLPADTQYF.

The V and J genes are TRBV12-3 or TRBV12-4 and TRBJ2-7, with 10 positions matching TRBD2. The trim removed 4 bases at V and 6 bases at J, leaving 12 bases unmatched. This CDR3 spans 16 amino acids. CDR3 sequence: CASSSQLAGASVEQYF. CDR3 coding DNA: TGTGCCAGCAGTTCCCAGCTAGCGGGAGCGTCGGTCGAGCAGTACTTC.

This clonotype turned up a few times. This may be a read error, as it is one base from a much larger clone. The chain employs TRBV28 and TRBJ2-7; unclear D gene. The CDR3 is 13 amino acids. Germline values: CDR1 MDHEN, CDR2 SYDVKM. The CDR3 loop is CAGSYHALSEQYF. The DNA of the CDR3 is TGTGCCGGCAGTTACCATGCTCTTTCTGAGCAGTACTTC.

This clonotype was counted only a few times. V gene TRBV5-1 combines with J gene TRBJ2-7, with a tentative D call TRBD2 (5 bases). Trimming left V 5 bases short and J 4 bases short, with 19 bases between. This CDR3 contains 15 residues. The germline CDR1 and CDR2 sequences are SGHRS and YFSETQ. Written as DNA, the CDR3 is TGCGCCAGCAGACTGGGCCCAGCGGAGCTTTACGAGCAGTACTTC. Residues: CASRLGPAELYEQYF.

This chain uses TRBV29-1 with TRBJ2-7; 10 nucleotides agree with TRBD1. CDR1 is SQVTM, CDR2 ANQGSEA, per germline. The CDR3 length is 15 residues. V dropped 1 base and J dropped 6; count of bases not matched to a gene: 9. This chain's CDR3 is CSVEGHRDRGFEQYF. CDR3 in DNA: TGCAGCGTTGAAGGACACCGGGACAGGGGATTCGAGCAGTACTTC.

In its sample, this clonotype was seen a few times. The V call is TRBV12-3 or TRBV12-4, the J call TRBJ2-5; the match to TRBD2 covers 7 bases. The CDR3 sequence is 14 residues long. The V gene end was trimmed by 8 bases and the J gene end by 2 bases; junction bases not matched to a gene: 8. Written as DNA, the CDR3 is TGTGCCAGCTACACGGCGGGAGATCAAGAGACCCAGTACTTC. It encodes CASYTAGDQETQYF.

This clonotype was observed a handful of times. The J gene is TRBJ2-1, the V gene TRBV19; 9 bases line up with TRBD2. V shed 5 bases, J shed 7 bases, and the junction held 12 bases outside the gene matches. The CDR3 spans 16 residues. Germline V gives CDR1 LNHDA, CDR2 SQIVND (reference sequence). The chain's CDR3 is CASSPAPGLALNEQFF. The CDR3 region has the DNA TGTGCCAGTAGTCCCGCCCCGGGACTAGCTCTGAATGAGCAGTTCTTC.

This clonotype occurred many times. This sequence joins TRBV11-1 and TRBJ2-1; 7 nucleotides match TRBD2. Trimming cost V 5 bases and J 10 bases; bases outside gene matches: 14. The CDR3 is 15 amino acids. The germline V gene encodes CDR1 SGHAT and CDR2 FQDESV (reference sequence). This chain's CDR3 is CASSQRWDYPQEQFF. CDR3 nucleotide sequence: TGTGCCAGCAGCCAGAGGTGGGACTACCCGCAGGAGCAGTTCTTC.

The table lists this clonotype with many counts. The chain couples TRBV6-2 or TRBV6-3 to TRBJ2-2; D is ambiguous. The V and J ends lost 1 base and 7 bases respectively, with 7 bases between them. Per germline, CDR1 MNHEY and CDR2 SVGEGT. The CDR3 spans 13 residues. The DNA of the CDR3 is TGTGCCAGCAGTTACTTCAAGGTCGGGGAGCTGTTTTTT. Its protein product is CASSYFKVGELFF.

The chain is built from TRBV10-2 and TRBJ1-2; 7 bases align to TRBD1. This CDR3 region has 12 residues. The germline V gene encodes CDR1 WSHSY and CDR2 SAAADI. V dropped 10 bases and J dropped 4; count of bases not matched to a gene: 6. Written as DNA, the CDR3 is TGCGCCAACTTCCGGGACAGCTATGGCTACACCTTC. Translation: CANFRDSYGYTF.

The V and J genes are TRBV10-3 and TRBJ1-2; 10 nucleotides match TRBD1. Trimming at V came to 3 bases and at J to 4 bases, leaving 8 bases not matched to a gene. Germline loops: CDR1 ENHRY, CDR2 SYGVKD. The CDR3 length is 16 residues. The CDR3 DNA reads TGTGCCATCAGTGACAAAGACAGGGGGCGAGGCTATGGCTACACCTTC. It specifies CAISDKDRGRGYGYTF.

This clonotype has only a few counts. Germline and junction disagree at one end, which may indicate a read error. The J gene is TRBJ1-1, the V gene TRBV5-1; no definite D call. Germline values: CDR1 SGHRS, CDR2 YFSETQ. This CDR3 spans 13 amino acids. The CDR3 DNA reads TGCGCCGGCAGCTTTCTCAGTAACACTGAAGCTTTCTTT. Its protein is CAGSFLSNTEAFF.

The sample holds a few counts of this clonotype. This rearrangement joins TRBV7-9 to TRBJ2-4; no definite D call. The CDR3 length is 19 residues. Germline V CDR1 and CDR2: SEHNR, FQNEAQ (reference sequence). The ends were cut back, 0 bases at V and 0 bases at J, with 18 bases in the middle. The CDR3 loop reads CASSLAIAPSQLAKNIQYF. The CDR3 DNA follows: TGTGCCAGCAGCTTAGCCATTGCGCCATCTCAACTAGCCAAAAACATTCAGTACTTC.

This clonotype was seen at least ten times. The chain couples TRBV6-1 to TRBJ2-3, with D possibly being TRBD2 (7 bases). The CDR3 runs to 21 residues. Trimming stripped 7 bases from V and 2 bases from J, with 34 bases between. Germline CDR1 MNHNS, CDR2 SASEGT. Written as DNA, the CDR3 is TGTGCCAGCAAGGGGGGGAGAGCCCTAGCGGAGAAGCTAATTGACACAGATACGCAGTATTTT. The encoded protein is CASKGGRALAEKLIDTDTQYF.

This clonotype was counted many times. The chain links TRBV12-3 or TRBV12-4 to TRBJ2-1, with 9 bases identical to TRBD1. J was trimmed by 8 bases and V by 3 bases; bases with no gene match: 5. The CDR3 is 14 amino acids. The DNA for the CDR3 is TGTGCCAGCAGTTTCGGACAGGGGAGTTATGAGCAGTTCTTC. Translated: CASSFGQGSYEQFF.

Remarks on this clonotype: Its ends do not fully match the called genes, so a read error is possible. The genes are TRBV27 and TRBJ2-5; TRBD2 matches 11 bases. Germline CDR1 and CDR2: MNHEY and SMNVEV (reference sequence). The CDR3 spans 16 residues. In nucleotides, the CDR3 is TGTGACAGCAGTTTAGGGGGACTAGCGGTCCAAGAGACCCAGTACTTC. Amino acids: CDSSLGGLAVQETQYF.

This clonotype has at least ten counts. The genes are TRBV18 and TRBJ1-1; D not certain. Deletions cut 0 bases from V and 0 bases from J, with 5 bases between. Germline V gene lookup returns CDR1 KGHSH and CDR2 LQKENI. The CDR3 spans 14 residues. Here the CDR3 reads CASSPPDMNTEAFF. CDR3 in DNA: TGTGCCAGCTCACCACCTGACATGAACACTGAAGCTTTCTTT.

About this clonotype: A read error may produce the germline difference seen at one junction end. The rearrangement links TRBV28 to TRBJ2-3; TRBD1 matches 8 bases. The CDR3 spans 16 residues. CDR1 MDHEN and CDR2 SYDVKM come from the germline V gene. CDR3 sequence reads: CASPSAGGFMWDTRYF. The CDR3 bases are TGTGCCAGCCCGTCGGCAGGGGGCTTCATGTGGGATACGCGGTATTTT.

This clonotype was recorded at least ten times. V gene TRBV5-1 combines with J gene TRBJ1-1, with D possibly matching TRBD1 (5 bases). The germline V gene encodes CDR1 SGHRS and CDR2 YFSETQ. The CDR3 spans 14 residues. The V gene lost 4 bases and the J gene lost 1 base, with 11 bases spanning the gap. The CDR3 DNA is TGCGCCAGCAGCGCAGGCGGGGGGAACACTGAAGCTTTCTTT. It yields the protein CASSAGGGNTEAFF.

This clonotype has ten or more counts. This chain uses TRBV5-6 with TRBJ2-3; tentative D call: TRBD2 (5 bases). Germline CDR1 is SGHDT and CDR2 is YYEEEE. V lost 4 bases and J lost 0, with 15 bases in between. This CDR3 comprises 16 residues. In nucleotides, the CDR3 is TGTGCCAGCAGCGCCGCGGACTTACGAAGCACAGATACGCAGTATTTT. Protein product: CASSAADLRSTDTQYF.

This clonotype was seen a few times. The chain links TRBV20-1 to TRBJ1-2; 8 bases are a match to TRBD1. The CDR3 spans 17 residues. V lost 3 bases, J lost 4 bases, and 16 bases stayed unmatched. The V gene's germline CDR1 is DFQATT and CDR2 SNEGSKA (reference sequence). The CDR3 loop is CSARVRYRGNSAYGYTF. The CDR3 DNA is TGCAGTGCTAGGGTTCGGTACAGGGGGAATTCGGCCTATGGCTACACCTTC.

This sequence joins TRBV29-1 and TRBJ1-1; D gene ambiguous. The germline V and J ends were trimmed by 4 bases and 8 bases, with 8 bases remaining between them. Looked up from germline, CDR1 is SQVTM and CDR2 is ANQGSEA. The CDR3 length is 10 residues. The CDR3 DNA reads TGCAGCGTTGCTTCGATAGAAGCTTTCTTT. Its protein is CSVASIEAFF. Supplemented by reference TRBV29-1 and TRBJ1-1, the full variable domain reads SAVISQKPSRDICQRGTSLTIQCQVDSQVTMMFWYRQQPGQSLTLIATANQGSEATYESGFVIDKFPISRPNLTFSTLTVSNMSPEDSSIYLCSVASIEAFFGQGTRLTVV.

The chain has TRBV4-3 and TRBJ1-1, with no clear D. V was trimmed by 1 base and J by 1 base, leaving 10 bases between them. CDR1 and CDR2 (germline): LGHNA, YSLEER. CDR3 length equals 15 residues. In DNA, the CDR3 is TGCGCCAGCAGCCAAGGGACGGGATCGAACACTGAAGCTTTCTTT. This codes for CASSQGTGSNTEAFF.

This clonotype was picked up many times. J is TRBJ2-1 and V is TRBV9; TRBD2 agrees at 8 bases. Germline V gene data show CDR1 as SGDLS and CDR2 as YYNGEE. Unmatched junction bases numbered 2, after V lost 0 bases and J lost 0 bases. The length of the CDR3 is 16 residues. In DNA, the CDR3 is TGTGCCAGCAGCGTAGTTGCGGGAGGCTCCTACAATGAGCAGTTCTTC. Protein sequence: CASSVVAGGSYNEQFF. The whole variable domain, remainder taken from reference TRBV9 and TRBJ2-1, is DSGVTQTPKHLITATGQRVTLRCSPRSGDLSVYWYQQSLDQGLQFLIQYYNGEERAKGNILERFSAQQFPDLHSELNLSSLELGDSALYFCASSVVAGGSYNEQFFGPGTRLTVL.

The table lists this clonotype with many counts. This chain links TRBV28 with TRBJ1-4, with 7 bases that match TRBD1. This CDR3 contains 15 residues. V dropped 5 bases and J dropped 5; count of bases not matched to a gene: 8. CDR1 is MDHEN and CDR2 is SYDVKM in the germline V gene. The DNA for the CDR3 is TGTGCCAGCAGTCCGACCGAGACAGGGAATGAAAAACTGTTTTTT. This sequence encodes CASSPTETGNEKLFF.

The chain uses TRBV12-5 and TRBJ2-1; D may be TRBD2 (6 bases). This CDR3 has 14 residues. Germline loops: CDR1 LGHNT, CDR2 FRNRAP. Trimming shortened V by 4 bases and J by 4 bases, and 11 bases separated the two germline ends. CDR3 DNA sequence: TGTGCTAGTGGTTCCGGGACTCTGTACAATGAGCAGTTCTTC. It translates to CASGSGTLYNEQFF.

This clonotype was detected ten times or more. J is TRBJ2-1 and V is TRBV4-1; maybe TRBD2 (7 bases). The CDR3 covers 20 residues. The ends were cut back, 1 base at V and 0 bases at J, with 22 bases in the middle. Per germline, CDR1 MGHRA and CDR2 YSYEKL. The chain's CDR3 is CASSQVWGGRKKSSYNEQFF. The CDR3 DNA reads as TGCGCCAGCAGCCAAGTGTGGGGGGGGCGCAAGAAGAGCTCCTACAATGAGCAGTTCTTC.